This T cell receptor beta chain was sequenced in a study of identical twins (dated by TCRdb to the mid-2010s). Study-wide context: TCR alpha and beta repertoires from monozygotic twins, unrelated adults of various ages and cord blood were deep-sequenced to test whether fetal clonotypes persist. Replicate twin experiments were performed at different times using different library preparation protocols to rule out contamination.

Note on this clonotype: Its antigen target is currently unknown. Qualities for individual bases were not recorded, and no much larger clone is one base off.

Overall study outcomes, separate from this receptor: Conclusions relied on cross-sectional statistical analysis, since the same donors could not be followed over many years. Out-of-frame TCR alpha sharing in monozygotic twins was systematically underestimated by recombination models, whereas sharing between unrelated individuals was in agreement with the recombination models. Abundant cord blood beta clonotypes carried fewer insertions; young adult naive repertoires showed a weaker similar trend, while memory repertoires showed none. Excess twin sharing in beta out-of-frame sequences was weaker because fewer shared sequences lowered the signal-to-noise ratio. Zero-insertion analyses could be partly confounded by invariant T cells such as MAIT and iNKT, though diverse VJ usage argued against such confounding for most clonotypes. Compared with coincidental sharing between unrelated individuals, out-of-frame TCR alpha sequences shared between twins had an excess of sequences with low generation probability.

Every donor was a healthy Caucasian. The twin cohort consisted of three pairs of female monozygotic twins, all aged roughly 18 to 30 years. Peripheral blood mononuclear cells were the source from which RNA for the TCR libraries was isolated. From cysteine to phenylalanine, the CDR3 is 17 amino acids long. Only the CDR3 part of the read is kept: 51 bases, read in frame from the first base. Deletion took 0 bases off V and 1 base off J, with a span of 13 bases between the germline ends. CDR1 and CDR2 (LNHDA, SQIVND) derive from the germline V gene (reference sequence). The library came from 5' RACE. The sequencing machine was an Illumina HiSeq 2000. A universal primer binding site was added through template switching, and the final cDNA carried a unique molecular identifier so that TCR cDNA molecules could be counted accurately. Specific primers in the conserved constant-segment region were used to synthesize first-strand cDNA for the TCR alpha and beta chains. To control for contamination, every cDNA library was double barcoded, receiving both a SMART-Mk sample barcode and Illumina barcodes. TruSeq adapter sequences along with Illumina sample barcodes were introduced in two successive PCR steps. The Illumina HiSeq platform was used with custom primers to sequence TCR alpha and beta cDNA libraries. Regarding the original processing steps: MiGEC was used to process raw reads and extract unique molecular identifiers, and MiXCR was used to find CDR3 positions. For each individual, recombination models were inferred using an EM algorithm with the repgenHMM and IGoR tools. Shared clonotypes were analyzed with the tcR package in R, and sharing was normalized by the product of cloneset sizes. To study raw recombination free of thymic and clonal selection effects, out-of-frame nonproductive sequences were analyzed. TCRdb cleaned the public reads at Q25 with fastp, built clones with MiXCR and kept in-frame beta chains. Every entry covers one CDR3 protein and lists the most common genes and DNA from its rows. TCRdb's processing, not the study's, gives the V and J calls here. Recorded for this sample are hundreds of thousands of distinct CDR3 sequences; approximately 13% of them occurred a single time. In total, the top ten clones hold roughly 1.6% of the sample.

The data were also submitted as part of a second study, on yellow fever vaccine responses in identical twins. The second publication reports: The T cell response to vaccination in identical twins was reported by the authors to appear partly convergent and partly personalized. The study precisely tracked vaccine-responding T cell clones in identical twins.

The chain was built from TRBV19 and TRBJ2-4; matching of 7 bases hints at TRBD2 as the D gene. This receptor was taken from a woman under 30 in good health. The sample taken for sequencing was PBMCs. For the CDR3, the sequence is CASSIDQRGAAKNIQYF. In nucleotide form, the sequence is TGTGCCAGTAGTATAGATCAACGGGGGGCGGCCAAAAACATTCAGTACTTC.